This T cell receptor (beta chain) was recorded in a study of graft-versus-host responses after intestinal transplantation. Study-wide background: Recipients were given multivisceral, liver-intestinal, or isolated intestinal transplants.

The study's findings and limits: Ileal or blood samples showed some GvH clones first, and such clones were also found in recipient marrow.

Trimming took off 4 bases at V and 3 bases at J, with 22 bases between the two ends. Looked up from germline, CDR1 is SGHRS and CDR2 is YFSETQ. The CDR3 has 17 residues. The protocol was immunoSEQ multiplex PCR, while the TCRdb copy is restricted to in-frame clones and leaves out a portion. The sample yields around 90,000 clones, 85% to 95% seen once. Regarding this clone: Antigen unknown.

The chain has TRBV5-1 and TRBJ1-2, with D perhaps matching TRBD1 (5 bases). The source of this sequence is a human donor who was the organ donor for an intestinal transplant. Sequenced here: unstimulated CD4+ T cells sorted from spleen or lymph node cells, sampled before transplant. Written as DNA, the CDR3 is TGCGCCAGCAGCGTTGAGAGGATTTCGGGGGGTCACTATGGCTACACCTTC. Its protein product is CASSVERISGGHYGYTF.